Sequencing of this T cell receptor beta chain was carried out in a study of CD4 T cells in relation to SARS-CoV-2 and coronaviruses. Study as a whole: The restricting HLA molecule for shared crossreactive spike epitopes was mapped. Study-level findings and limits: The cross-reactivity analysis covered only spike protein, not other viral proteins.

Produced via immunoSEQ multiplex PCR; TCRdb's table is partial and in-frame only. Of some 25,000 clones detected, over 60% appear once; the ten largest clones hold 10%. There are 14 residues in the CDR3. The germline V gene encodes CDR1 SGDLS and CDR2 YYNGEE. Deletions cut 0 bases from V and 7 bases from J, with 10 bases between. In this sample, this clone turned up a few times. The antigen is not known. The unexposed donors gave CD4+ T cells in about 2010-2018, prior to COVID-19. After roughly ten days of culture, CD4+ T cells were isolated. Cells permitting, SARS-CoV-2 S/N and four cold-coronavirus spikes were tested on unexposed-donor CD4+ T cells.

This receptor was identified in a human donor in good health. The source material was CD4+ T cells from PBMCs, cultured in vitro. The chain combines TRBV9 with TRBJ2-2; D unresolved. The CDR3 loop reads CASSVAPGGGELFF. CDR3 sequence (DNA): TGTGCCAGCAGCGTAGCTCCGGGTGGCGGGGAGCTGTTTTTT.